Listed below are T cell receptor beta chains from one sample, sequenced in a study of human T cells and chemical hapten exposure. TCRdb independently ran MiXCR on the RACE reads; one entry per CDR3 protein. The data show approximately 370,000 distinct CDR3 sequences, roughly 6% seen once. Sequenced material: whole blood, taken in connection with sensitization to the hapten diphenylcyclopropenone (DPC). These receptors were obtained from a woman aged 18-30 years with alopecia areata. Some clones in this sample may be carry-over from other donors' samples. Both conserved end residues are part of each CDR3. A D gene is named only where the DNA matches it firmly. A row's size may be missing; if present it is once, few, many or a size class.

D gene	V gene	J gene	clone size	CDR3 DNA	CDR3 protein
TRBD1	TRBV6-5	TRBJ2-2	many	TGTGCCAGCAGGATTACAGGGGGTACCGGGGAGCTGTTTTTT	CASRITGGTGELFF
-	TRBV6-5	TRBJ2-2	few	TGTGCCAGCAGTTACTCGACCGGTCTTGGGGAGCTGTTTTTT	CASSYSTGLGELFF
TRBD2	TRBV6-5	TRBJ2-2	-	TGTGCCAGCAGCCCCCCTAGCGGGGTTATCACCGGGGAGCTGTTTTTT	CASSPPSGVITGELFF
TRBD1	TRBV6-6	TRBJ1-5	-	TGTGCCAGCAGTAGAGGTGGGACAGGCGTTGGGGGCAATCAGCCCCAGCATTTT	CASSRGGTGVGGNQPQHF
-	TRBV12-3/TRBV12-4	TRBJ2-7	-	TGTGCCAGCAGTTTACGACCCTCTAGCGACTACTACGAGCAGTACTTC	CASSLRPSSDYYEQYF
-	TRBV4-3	TRBJ2-5	-	TGCGCCAGCAGCCAAGAATCCGGGGGGCCCCAAGAGACCCAGTACTTC	CASSQESGGPQETQYF
-	TRBV28	TRBJ2-7	-	TGTGCCAGTCTCCGGGAACCCTACGAGCAGTACTTC	CASLREPYEQYF
-	TRBV6-5	TRBJ1-1	many	TGTGCCAGCATCCCCAGGGGAGACACTGAAGCTTTCTTT	CASIPRGDTEAFF
TRBD1	TRBV5-1	TRBJ2-7	-	TGCGCCAGCAGCTTGGAGGGACAGGACTCCTACGAGCAGTACTTC	CASSLEGQDSYEQYF
TRBD1	TRBV27	TRBJ1-5	few	TGTGCCAGCAGTCTTAGCCCGACAGGGGATAATCAGCCCCAGCATTTT	CASSLSPTGDNQPQHF
-	TRBV10-3	TRBJ1-1	-	TGTGCCATCAGTGAGTTTTCTGGGGCTGAAGCTTTCTTT	CAISEFSGAEAFF
TRBD2	TRBV12-3/TRBV12-4	TRBJ2-1	few	TGTGCCAGCAGTTTCAAAACTAGCGGGGGGGATAATGAGCAGTTCTTC	CASSFKTSGGDNEQFF
TRBD1	TRBV27	TRBJ1-2	-	TGTGCCAGCAGTTTTGGAGGGGACAGAGCTAACTATGGCTACACCTTC	CASSFGGDRANYGYTF
TRBD2	TRBV4-1	TRBJ2-1	-	TGCGCCAGCAGCCAAGATCCTGGGCGGGGGTACTACAATGAGCAGTTCTTC	CASSQDPGRGYYNEQFF
-	TRBV27	TRBJ1-1	many	TGTGCCAGCAGTCGGGTCCCTCGGGGCACTGAAGCTTTCTTT	CASSRVPRGTEAFF
-	TRBV10-3	TRBJ1-4	few	TGTGCCATCAGTGGGCAGGACGCCGACGAAAAACTGTTTTTT	CAISGQDADEKLFF
-	TRBV6-6	TRBJ2-3	few	TGTGCCAGCAGTTACTCAAGGGGGTTCAGTTCCCCCGATACGCAGTATTTT	CASSYSRGFSSPDTQYF
TRBD1	TRBV4-1	TRBJ1-2	few	TGCGCCAGCAGCCAAGATCAAGACAGGGAGTACTATGGCTACACCTTC	CASSQDQDREYYGYTF
TRBD1	TRBV29-1	TRBJ2-1	many	TGCAGCGCTCTCGCCGGGACAGGTCACAATGAGCAGTTCTTC	CSALAGTGHNEQFF
-	TRBV3-1	TRBJ2-7	-	TGTGCCAGCAGCCAAGATTCGGGGACGGAGCAGTACTTC	CASSQDSGTEQYF
-	TRBV7-2	TRBJ2-4	-	TGTGCCAGCAGCTTAGACAGGGAGAACATTCAGTACTTC	CASSLDRENIQYF
TRBD1	TRBV4-3	TRBJ1-4	-	TGCGCCAGCAGCCGGGTCGACAGGGGACAACGCTCAACTAATGAAAAACTGTTTTTT	CASSRVDRGQRSTNEKLFF